This T cell receptor beta chain was recorded in a study of shared clonotypes between healthy human individuals. It was CD45RO-negative cells, positively selected for CCR7, that made up naive CD8 cells, with terminally differentiated effector memory CD45RA+ cells excluded. Sequenced by immunoSEQ multiplex PCR; TCRdb stores in-frame clones only, minus some. Among roughly 600,000 clones listed, roughly 98% were seen once. Germline CDR1 MDHEN, CDR2 SYDVKM. This CDR3 has 14 residues. V lost 3 bases, J lost 3 bases, and 9 bases lay in between. This clonotype was obtained from a young man in good health. The chain links TRBV28 to TRBJ1-5; D remains unclear. The sequenced sample consisted of naive CD8+ T cells sorted from blood. CDR3 loop: CASSFIGDNQPQHF. For the CDR3, the DNA is TGTGCCAGCAGTTTCATTGGCGACAATCAGCCCCAGCATTTT.